These 28 T cell receptor beta chains were sequenced from one sample in a study of T cell repertoires in cytomegalovirus infection. TCRdb itself ran the reads through MiXCR, one entry per CDR3 protein. The sample contains some 450,000 distinct CDR3 sequences, approximately 31% of which appear only once. The sequenced sample was PBMCs. These receptors all come from a human donor in good health (CMV status not recorded). Some clones in this sample may be carry-over from other donors' samples.

In this sample, this clonotype turned up a few times. The rearrangement links TRBV7-8 to TRBJ2-1; TRBD2 matches at 8 bases. The trim removed 1 base at V and 0 bases at J, leaving 8 bases unmatched. CDR3 size: 18 residues. In germline, CDR1 is SGHVS, CDR2 FQNEAQ. In nucleotides, the CDR3 is TGTGCCAGCAGCTTAGTTACAGCGGGGGCCGCCTCCTACAATGAGCAGTTCTTC. Translation gives CASSLVTAGAASYNEQFF.

This chain links TRBV7-2 with TRBJ1-1; D uncertain. The CDR3 is 12 amino acids. Germline V lookup: CDR1 SGHTA, CDR2 FQGNSA. With 5 bases removed from V and 13 bases from J, the gap between germline ends came to 17 bases. CDR3 residues: CASSPDTWEFFF. CDR3 nucleotides: TGTGCCAGCAGCCCAGACACGTGGGAATTTTTCTTT.

The CDR3 here is CASSHGGGRNTGELFF. The DNA for the CDR3 is TGTGCCAGCAGTCATGGCGGGGGCAGGAACACCGGGGAGCTGTTTTTT. The rearrangement links TRBV5-4 to TRBJ2-2, with D possibly TRBD2 on 7 matching bases. V was clipped by 5 bases and J by 1 base, with 15 bases between them. In germline, CDR1 is SGHNT, CDR2 YYREEE (reference sequence). The CDR3 runs to 16 residues.

This clonotype was detected ten times or more. This chain joins TRBV7-2 and TRBJ1-4; D unclear. Germline CDR1 reads SGHTA; CDR2 reads FQGNSA. This CDR3 has 14 residues. V lost 5 bases and J 10 bases, leaving 17 bases between the germline ends. DNA for the CDR3: TGTGCCAGCAGCCCGGACGGGCGAGGGAGAAAACTGTTTTTT. This encodes CASSPDGRGRKLFF. Full variable domain (outside the CDR3, taken from reference TRBV7-2 and TRBJ1-4): GAGVSQSPSNKVTEKGKDVELRCDPISGHTALYWYRQSLGQGLEFLIYFQGNSAPDKSGLPSDRFSAERTGGSVSTLTIQRTQQEDSAVYLCASSPDGRGRKLFFGSGTQLSVL.

V gene TRBV27 combines with J gene TRBJ1-1, with unresolved D. Germline V gene data show CDR1 as MNHEY and CDR2 as SMNVEV (reference sequence). CDR3 size: 13 residues. V was trimmed by 9 bases and J by 1 base, leaving 12 bases between them. CDR3 amino acids: CARKNAWNTEAFF. The CDR3 nucleotides read TGTGCCAGAAAGAACGCGTGGAACACTGAAGCTTTCTTT.

The rearrangement links TRBV9 to TRBJ1-4; no definite D call. With 3 bases removed from V and 8 bases from J, the gap between germline ends came to 14 bases. The CDR3 contains 14 residues. Germline CDR1 reads SGDLS; CDR2 reads YYNGEE. CDR3 residues: CASSETTTSEKLFF. In DNA, the CDR3 is TGTGCCAGCAGCGAAACCACCACGTCGGAAAAACTGTTTTTT.

The chain employs TRBV6-5 and TRBJ2-5, with 7 bases that match TRBD2. Germline lookup yields CDR1 MNHEY and CDR2 SVGAGI. Unmatched junction bases numbered 17, after V lost 11 bases and J lost 5 bases. CDR3 length: 15 residues. CDR3 amino acids: CAAKRGLAAIETQYF. Written as DNA, the CDR3 is TGTGCCGCGAAAAGAGGGCTAGCGGCAATTGAGACCCAGTACTTC.

This clonotype was counted between two and nine times. The gene calls are TRBV7-9 and TRBJ1-1; possible D gene TRBD1, 5 bases. CDR1 SEHNR and CDR2 FQNEAQ come from the germline V gene (reference sequence). V lost 7 bases to trimming and J lost 0 bases, with 9 bases between them. The CDR3 sequence is 13 residues long. The CDR3 loop reads CASKGNLNTEAFF. CDR3 coding DNA: TGTGCCAGCAAGGGGAACTTGAACACTGAAGCTTTCTTT. Full variable domain (rest looked up from reference TRBV7-9 and TRBJ1-1): DTGVSQNPRHKITKRGQNVTFRCDPISEHNRLYWYRQTLGQGPEFLTYFQNEAQLEKSRLLSDRFSAERPKGSFSTLEIQRTEQGDSAMYLCASKGNLNTEAFFGQGTRLTVV.

This clonotype was seen repeatedly, ten times or more. J is TRBJ1-5 and V is TRBV12-3 or TRBV12-4; D is perhaps TRBD1 (5 bases). The CDR3 extends over 16 amino acids. The V gene lost 5 bases and the J gene lost 5 bases, with 19 bases spanning the gap. The CDR3 coding sequence is TGTGCCAGCAGTCCTTATGGGGGTTTAGGGGATCAGCCCCAGCATTTT. Its translation is CASSPYGGLGDQPQHF.

This clonotype has only a few counts. The chain links TRBV4-3 to TRBJ2-2; possible D gene TRBD2, 6 bases. Germline V lookup: CDR1 LGHNA, CDR2 YSLEER. The V gene lost 0 bases and the J gene lost 3 bases, with 11 bases spanning the gap. The CDR3 is 16 residues long. The CDR3 region has the DNA TGCGCCAGCAGCCAAGAGGACTACCCTCACACCGGGGAGCTGTTTTTT. Translating it yields CASSQEDYPHTGELFF.

The chain employs TRBV6-5 and TRBJ2-6; D not certain. CDR3 size: 15 residues. Germline V gene data show CDR1 as MNHEY and CDR2 as SVGAGI. Trimming removed 2 bases at V and 2 bases at J, with 7 bases between. CDR3: CASSYRVAGANVLTF. The CDR3 nucleotides are TGTGCCAGCAGTTACAGGGTAGCTGGGGCCAACGTCCTGACTTTC.

The chain employs TRBV7-2 and TRBJ2-7; D assignment may be TRBD1 or TRBD2 (5 bases each). CDR1 and CDR2 (germline): SGHTA, FQGNSA. This CDR3 is built from 14 residues. Trimming shortened V by 3 bases and J by 7 bases, and 16 bases separated the two germline ends. The CDR3 DNA sequence: TGTGCCAGCAGCTTCGGGGCAATACTGGGGGAGCAGTACTTC. This codes for CASSFGAILGEQYF.

The chain combines TRBV24-1 with TRBJ2-7; unclear D gene. Deletions cut 7 bases from V and 3 bases from J, with 12 bases between. The CDR3 has 13 amino acids. Germline CDR1 KGHDR, CDR2 SFDVKD. In DNA, the CDR3 is TGTGCCACCAGCTCCGAACGGGTCTACGAGCAGTACTTC. Translation: CATSSERVYEQYF.

This clonotype has just a few counts. V usage is TRBV19 and J usage is TRBJ2-2; D not certain. The germline V and J ends were trimmed by 5 bases and 3 bases, with 10 bases remaining between them. The CDR3 spans 14 residues. Germline V gene data show CDR1 as LNHDA and CDR2 as SQIVND (reference sequence). In nucleotides, the CDR3 is TGTGCCAGTAGTGTGGACGCGGACACCGGGGAGCTGTTTTTT. It codes for CASSVDADTGELFF.

The chain has TRBV5-3 and TRBJ2-3; TRBD1 aligns across 9 bases. TRBV5-3 is identified as an open reading frame with a role that is uncertain. The CDR3 is 14 amino acids. Unmatched junction bases numbered 11, after V lost 8 bases and J lost 7 bases. The chain's CDR3 is CASSLDRGTYTQYF. The CDR3 coding sequence is TGTGCCAGCAGCCTGGACAGGGGAACATATACGCAGTATTTT.

This sequence joins TRBV7-2 and TRBJ2-3; TRBD2 matches at 9 bases. Germline CDR1 and CDR2: SGHTA and FQGNSA. Losses at the gene ends were 8 bases for V and 7 bases for J; bases not matched to a gene: 1. CDR3 length: 11 amino acids. This chain's CDR3 is CASGTSNTQYF. CDR3 nucleotides: TGTGCCAGCGGGACTAGCAATACGCAGTATTTT.

V is TRBV6-5 and J is TRBJ2-2, with a weak D call TRBD2 (5 bases). The CDR3 is 15 residues long. V lost 4 bases, J lost 0 bases, and 9 bases lay in between. CDR1 is MNHEY and CDR2 is SVGAGI in the germline V gene. DNA for the CDR3: TGTGCCAGCAGTTTTAGGACTGCGAACACCGGGGAGCTGTTTTTT. This codes for CASSFRTANTGELFF.

The count of this clonotype is one. The chain uses TRBV2 and TRBJ1-5, with 7 bases that match TRBD1. The CDR3 sequence is 11 residues long. Per germline, CDR1 SNHLY and CDR2 FYNNEI. Germline trimming cut 7 bases from V and 11 bases from J; bases unmatched to any gene: 5. The CDR3 loop is CASNGGTAQHF. In DNA form, the CDR3 reads TGTGCCAGCAATGGGGGGACAGCCCAGCATTTT.

This chain joins TRBV20-1 and TRBJ2-7; 9 nucleotides match TRBD2. Per germline, CDR1 DFQATT and CDR2 SNEGSKA (reference sequence). V lost 6 bases, J lost 5 bases, and 11 bases stayed unmatched. This CDR3 comprises 14 residues. For the CDR3, the DNA is TGCAGTGCGCAGCGACTAGCGGCTGCGGACGAGCAGTACTTC. Translating it yields CSAQRLAAADEQYF.

This clonotype was counted only a few times. The chain is built from TRBV10-3 and TRBJ1-6; possible D gene TRBD1, 5 bases. Germline CDR1 reads ENHRY; CDR2 reads SYGVKD. Trimming took off 3 bases at V and 5 bases at J, with 11 bases between the two ends. This CDR3 contains 15 residues. The CDR3 nucleotides read TGTGCCATCAGTGAATCACAGGAGAATAATTCACCCCTCCACTTT. This translates into CAISESQENNSPLHF.

The genes are TRBV6-5 and TRBJ2-2, with D maybe TRBD1 (5 bases). The CDR3 runs to 17 residues. With 4 bases removed from V and 0 bases from J, the gap between germline ends came to 15 bases. Germline lookup yields CDR1 MNHEY and CDR2 SVGAGI. CDR3 sequence (DNA): TGTGCCAGCAGTTTGGACATCGGTTTCGCGAACACCGGGGAGCTGTTTTTT. Its translation is CASSLDIGFANTGELFF.

The chain carries TRBV20-1 and TRBJ1-2; tentatively, D is TRBD1 (6 bases). Germline V gene data show CDR1 as DFQATT and CDR2 as SNEGSKA (reference sequence). This CDR3 is built from 13 residues. With 6 bases removed from V and 7 bases from J, the gap between germline ends came to 18 bases. The CDR3 bases are TGCAGTGCCAACAGACAGGCAATGGGTGGCTACACCTTC. Protein product: CSANRQAMGGYTF.

This clonotype was seen at least ten times. This chain connects TRBV7-2 to TRBJ1-4; D not resolved. V was pared by 1 base and J by 8 bases, with 11 bases between. Looked up from germline, CDR1 is SGHTA and CDR2 is FQGNSA. The CDR3 is 14 residues long. CDR3 sequence: CASSLGLGNEKLFF. The CDR3 coding sequence is TGTGCCAGCAGCTTAGGATTAGGGAACGAAAAACTGTTTTTT.

This clonotype was found a few times. V and J are TRBV6-5 and TRBJ2-3; 8 positions agree with TRBD2. The CDR3 is 14 amino acids. J lost 2 bases, V lost 9 bases, and 7 bases had no gene match. Germline loops: CDR1 MNHEY, CDR2 SVGAGI. The CDR3 nucleotides read TGTGCCAGTAAGCGGGGGCCCTTCACAGATACGCAGTATTTT. Translation gives CASKRGPFTDTQYF.

This clonotype was detected only a few times. The chain has TRBV6-6 and TRBJ2-4; D might be TRBD1 (6 bases). V was cut by 0 bases and J by 5 bases, with 11 bases left in between. CDR1 MNHNY and CDR2 SVGAGI come from the germline V gene (reference sequence). The CDR3 covers 15 residues. The CDR3 region has the DNA TGTGCCAGCAGTTACTCTCAGGGGTACCAAAACATTCAGTACTTC. As protein: CASSYSQGYQNIQYF.

V and J are TRBV6-5 and TRBJ1-2; D gene uncertain. V lost 0 bases to trimming and J lost 8 bases, with 19 bases between them. Germline V gene data show CDR1 as MNHEY and CDR2 as SVGAGI. The CDR3 runs to 16 residues. CDR3 residues: CASSYSELTATKGYTF. The CDR3 DNA reads as TGTGCCAGCAGTTACTCGGAGCTAACGGCTACTAAGGGCTACACCTTC.

The V call is TRBV7-9, the J call TRBJ2-5; weak D call: TRBD1 (6 bases). The ends were cut back, 2 bases at V and 4 bases at J, with 11 bases in the middle. Germline CDR1 is SEHNR and CDR2 is FQNEAQ (reference sequence). CDR3 length equals 14 residues. CDR3 residues: CASSLLGGPETQYF. CDR3 nucleotide sequence: TGTGCCAGCAGCTTATTAGGGGGACCAGAGACCCAGTACTTC.

Details on this clonotype: The germline gene is not matched at one end of the junction; a read error may be the cause. The rearrangement links TRBV7-8 to TRBJ1-1, with D perhaps TRBD1 (5 bases). The CDR3 consists of 12 residues. Germline loops: CDR1 SGHVS, CDR2 FQNEAQ. Here the CDR3 reads CASTLWQGEAFF. CDR3 nucleotide sequence: TGTGCCAGCACCTTATGGCAGGGTGAAGCTTTCTTT.